These 5 T cell receptor beta chains share one sample of origin, sequenced in a study of early T cells in non-severe SARS-CoV-2 infection. TCRdb called the 5' RACE reads again in MiXCR, with one record for every CDR3 protein. The repertoire holds 99,000 or so distinct CDR3 sequences, with over 15% as singletons. Sequencing was done on a sample of whole blood. The receptor source for this set is an adult who was a healthcare worker with PCR-confirmed SARS-CoV-2 infection or an uninfected control (not recorded which).

A few counts support this clonotype. The gene calls are TRBV20-1 and TRBJ1-1, with a tentative D call TRBD1 (5 bases). Germline V CDR1 and CDR2: DFQATT, SNEGSKA (reference sequence). V gave up 3 bases and J gave up 1 base, with 12 bases separating them. This CDR3 comprises 14 residues. For the CDR3, the DNA is TGCAGTGCTAGGAAGGGGAGAACGAACACTGAAGCTTTCTTT. The encoded protein is CSARKGRTNTEAFF.

This clonotype was observed a handful of times. This chain's CDR3 is CASNKGTAPTYEQYF. The CDR3 DNA follows: TGTGCCAGCAACAAGGGGACGGCGCCAACCTACGAGCAGTACTTC. The chain has TRBV28 and TRBJ2-7; the D call may be TRBD1 or TRBD2 (5 bases each). The ends were cut back, 7 bases at V and 2 bases at J, with 18 bases in the middle. Germline V gene data show CDR1 as MDHEN and CDR2 as SYDVKM. This CDR3 region has 15 residues.

This chain connects TRBV6-2 or TRBV6-3 to TRBJ1-5, with D possibly being TRBD1 (6 bases). The V end lost 3 bases, the J end lost 13 bases, and 10 bases lay between the germline ends. Germline V lookup: CDR1 MNHEY, CDR2 SVGEGT. This CDR3 is built from 11 residues. DNA for the CDR3: TGTGCCAGCAGTTATCCCGGGACACAGCATTTT. This encodes CASSYPGTQHF.

The V call is TRBV27, the J call TRBJ1-1, with D tentatively TRBD1 (5 bases). This CDR3 comprises 14 residues. The V end lost 5 bases, the J end lost 1 base, and 11 bases lay between the germline ends. Per the germline V gene, CDR1 is MNHEY and CDR2 is SMNVEV (reference sequence). CDR3 sequence reads: CASSVDRKNTEAFF. In DNA, the CDR3 is TGTGCCAGCAGTGTTGACAGAAAGAACACTGAAGCTTTCTTT.

This clonotype showed up just a few times. This chain joins TRBV12-3 or TRBV12-4 and TRBJ1-1; the match to TRBD1 covers 9 bases. The V segment lost 3 bases and the J segment 1 base; nucleotides outside the gene matches: 12. The CDR3 contains 18 residues. CDR3: CASSFFWEGTGTNTEAFF. The CDR3 nucleotides read TGTGCCAGCAGTTTTTTTTGGGAAGGGACAGGGACGAACACTGAAGCTTTCTTT.